What follows are 14 T cell receptor beta chains derived from one specimen sequenced in a study (dated by TCRdb to about 2016). Library generation was performed with RT-PCR. These reads were obtained on an Illumina MiSeq. TCRdb passed the public sequencing reads through fastp at Q25 and MiXCR, retaining productive beta sequences. Every entry covers one CDR3 protein and lists the most common genes and DNA from its rows. Recorded for this sample are hundreds of thousands of distinct CDR3 sequences; more than 13% of them occurred a single time. The top ten hold roughly 4% of the sample. The sample comprised memory CD4+ T cells from blood. These receptors originate from a female donor in good health, serving as a healthy control.

This clonotype turned up a few times. J is TRBJ2-7 and V is TRBV20-1; maybe TRBD2 (7 bases). V shed 0 bases and J shed 4 bases, with 19 bases lying between them. Looked up from germline, CDR1 is DFQATT and CDR2 is SNEGSKA (reference sequence). The CDR3 extends over 16 amino acids. CDR3 region: CSARDSSGGGLYEQYF. In nucleotides, the CDR3 is TGCAGTGCTAGAGATTCTTCGGGGGGCGGACTTTACGAGCAGTACTTC.

This clonotype was recorded a few times. V is TRBV6-5 and J is TRBJ2-5; D is possibly TRBD1 (6 bases). The CDR3 extends over 15 amino acids. Germline lookup yields CDR1 MNHEY and CDR2 SVGAGI. The V and J ends lost 6 bases and 1 base respectively, with 15 bases between them. CDR3 in amino acids: CASSRQTGPQETQYF. CDR3 coding DNA: TGTGCCAGCAGCCGCCAGACAGGACCCCAAGAGACCCAGTACTTC.

The rearrangement joins TRBV20-1 to TRBJ1-1; D remains unclear. This CDR3 comprises 14 residues. Germline V gives CDR1 DFQATT, CDR2 SNEGSKA (reference sequence). The germline V and J ends were trimmed by 0 bases and 5 bases, with 13 bases remaining between them. CDR3 coding DNA: TGCAGTGCTAGAGATCCACAGCGCGCGACTGAAGCTTTCTTT. This sequence encodes CSARDPQRATEAFF.

This clonotype was observed a few times. The V call is TRBV11-3, the J call TRBJ2-2, with TRBD1 identical over 7 bases. Per the germline V gene, CDR1 is SGHNT and CDR2 is YENEEA. With V trimmed by 4 bases and J by 7 bases, 9 bases remained unmatched. The CDR3 is 15 amino acids. CDR3 sequence: CASSWKQGFGGELFF. The CDR3 bases are TGTGCCAGCAGCTGGAAACAGGGGTTTGGCGGGGAGCTGTTTTTT.

This clonotype was seen only a few times. The rearrangement uses TRBV4-3 and TRBJ2-6; D is ambiguous. The CDR3 totals 17 residues. Germline V gives CDR1 LGHNA, CDR2 YSLEER. V was cut by 0 bases and J by 7 bases, with 16 bases left in between. Here the CDR3 DNA reads TGCGCCAGCAGCCAAGAGTGGTGGGGATCCCGAGCCAACGTCCTGACTTTC. Translated, it gives CASSQEWWGSRANVLTF.

In its sample, this clonotype was seen a few times. The chain links TRBV7-2 to TRBJ1-5; perhaps TRBD1 as D (5 bases). This CDR3 is 15 amino acids long. Germline values: CDR1 SGHTA, CDR2 FQGNSA. V gave up 4 bases and J gave up 6 bases, with 16 bases separating them. CDR3: CASSSRGGPGQPQHF. DNA of the CDR3: TGTGCCAGCAGCTCGCGTGGGGGACCCGGTCAGCCCCAGCATTTT. Together with reference TRBV7-2 and TRBJ1-5, the CDR3 gives the full variable domain: GAGVSQSPSNKVTEKGKDVELRCDPISGHTALYWYRQSLGQGLEFLIYFQGNSAPDKSGLPSDRFSAERTGGSVSTLTIQRTQQEDSAVYLCASSSRGGPGQPQHFGDGTRLSIL.

This clonotype has a count of ten or more. The chain recombines TRBV7-2 with TRBJ2-5; D is ambiguous. V lost 5 bases and J lost 1, with 8 bases in between. The V gene's germline CDR1 is SGHTA and CDR2 FQGNSA. CDR3 length: 13 amino acids. CDR3 protein: CASSQQFQETQYF. The CDR3, as DNA: TGTGCCAGCAGCCAACAGTTCCAAGAGACCCAGTACTTC.

The genes are TRBV7-9 and TRBJ1-2; maybe TRBD1 (5 bases). V lost 2 bases, J lost 7 bases, and 17 bases lay in between. The CDR3 runs 15 residues. Looked up from germline, CDR1 is SEHNR and CDR2 is FQNEAQ (reference sequence). CDR3: CASSLQNRMQGGYTF. The CDR3 DNA reads TGTGCCAGCAGCTTACAAAACCGAATGCAGGGTGGCTACACCTTC.

The rearrangement links TRBV27 to TRBJ1-5; weak D call: TRBD1 (5 bases). Per germline, CDR1 MNHEY and CDR2 SMNVEV (reference sequence). The CDR3 contains 13 residues. V shed 1 base and J shed 6 bases, with 7 bases lying between them. The CDR3 is CASSLLRGQPQHF. CDR3 DNA: TGTGCCAGCAGTTTATTGAGGGGTCAGCCCCAGCATTTT.

This clonotype was picked up one time. It may be a read error: a sequence one base away is much more abundant. J is TRBJ1-1 and V is TRBV7-8; D unclear. The CDR3 length is 14 residues. The germline V gene encodes CDR1 SGHVS and CDR2 FQNEAQ. CDR3 in DNA: TGTGCCAGCAGCTTGACCCTAATGGGCACTGAAGATTTCTTT. This encodes CASSLTLMGTEDFF.

The chain carries TRBV27 and TRBJ2-7; the match to TRBD1 covers 8 bases. The V gene end was trimmed by 5 bases and the J gene end by 0 bases; junction bases not matched to a gene: 9. The CDR3 runs 16 residues. Germline CDR1 is MNHEY and CDR2 is SMNVEV (reference sequence). CDR3 in amino acids: CASSPRTGLSSYEQYF. CDR3 in DNA: TGTGCCAGCAGTCCTCGGACAGGGCTCAGCTCCTACGAGCAGTACTTC.

With respect to this clonotype: Given a much more abundant clone one base away, this may be a read error. The chain uses TRBV12-3 or TRBV12-4 and TRBJ2-3; 11 nucleotides agree with TRBD2. The V and J ends lost 6 bases and 6 bases, in that order; junction bases with no gene match: 14. This CDR3 is built from 17 residues. The CDR3 bases are TGTGCCAGCAGCCCTCCCCGACTAGCGGGGAGACGGGATACGCAGTATTTT. Its translation is CASSPPRLAGRRDTQYF.

This clonotype has more than one count but fewer than ten. The chain uses TRBV4-2 and TRBJ1-2; the D is unclear. The ends were cut back, 0 bases at V and 2 bases at J, with 13 bases in the middle. The CDR3 covers 16 residues. The V gene's germline CDR1 is LGHNA and CDR2 YNFKEQ. In DNA form, the CDR3 reads TGTGCCAGCAGCCAAGATGTGCGTGAGGTAAACTATGGCTACACCTTC. Translating it yields CASSQDVREVNYGYTF.

The rearrangement links TRBV5-4 to TRBJ2-2, with 10 bases aligning to TRBD2. V lost 5 bases, J lost 5 bases, and 6 bases stayed unmatched. Looked up from germline, CDR1 is SGHNT and CDR2 is YYREEE (reference sequence). The CDR3 spans 15 residues. This CDR3 is CASRKTSGLTGELFF. The CDR3 DNA follows: TGTGCCAGCAGGAAGACTAGCGGGCTTACCGGGGAGCTGTTTTTT.